These 29 T cell receptor beta chains share one sample of origin, sequenced in a study of blood T cell repertoires in COVID-19. TCRdb's copy holds only in-frame clones and misses some; the assay was immunoSEQ multiplex PCR. The table lists about 200,000 clones, approximately 91% of them singletons. The sequenced sample consisted of peripheral blood. The receptors originated from a man aged 50 to 60 with COVID-19, enrolled during active disease.

The CDR3 nucleotides are TGCAGTGCTAGTAGGGCGGGAGGGCCCTACAATGAGCAGTTCTTC. Its protein product is CSASRAGGPYNEQFF. J is TRBJ2-1 and V is TRBV20-1; 9 nucleotides line up with TRBD2. J was trimmed by 2 bases and V by 3 bases; bases with no gene match: 5. This CDR3 is built from 15 residues. Germline V gives CDR1 DFQATT, CDR2 SNEGSKA (reference sequence).

This clone was seen more than once but under ten times. This chain connects TRBV18 to TRBJ2-1; a weak D match, TRBD1 (6 bases). The ends were cut back, 2 bases at V and 4 bases at J, with 9 bases in the middle. Looked up from germline, CDR1 is KGHSH and CDR2 is LQKENI. CDR3 length: 14 residues. The CDR3, as DNA: TGTGCCAGCTCACCAGGGGGCCATTACAATGAGCAGTTCTTC. Its translation is CASSPGGHYNEQFF. Full variable domain (missing parts from reference TRBV18 and TRBJ2-1): NAGVMQNPRHLVRRRGQEARLRCSPMKGHSHVYWYRQLPEEGLKFMVYLQKENIIDESGMPKERFSAEFPKEGPSILRIQQVVRGDSAAYFCASSPGGHYNEQFFGPGTRLTVL.

The gene calls are TRBV6-6 and TRBJ2-7; 9 nucleotides match TRBD1. Germline CDR1 reads MNHNY; CDR2 reads SVGAGI (reference sequence). V lost 4 bases to trimming and J lost 2 bases; unmatched junction nucleotides: 0. The CDR3 length is 13 residues. DNA of the CDR3: TGTGCCAGCAGTTGGGACAGGGCCTACGAGCAGTACTTC. The encoded protein is CASSWDRAYEQYF.

J is TRBJ1-4 and V is TRBV15; possible D gene TRBD1, 5 bases. V shed 3 bases and J shed 7 bases, with 12 bases lying between them. The CDR3 extends over 14 amino acids. The germline CDR1 and CDR2 sequences are LNHNV and YYDKDF (reference sequence). In nucleotides, the CDR3 is TGTGCCACCAGCAGTGGGGGGTCGGGTGAAAAACTGTTTTTT. Encoded protein: CATSSGGSGEKLFF.

This chain connects TRBV11-2 to TRBJ2-2, with D unresolved. The CDR3 loop spans 14 amino acids. Trimming took off 3 bases at V and 2 bases at J, with 7 bases between the two ends. The germline gives CDR1 SGHAT, CDR2 FQNNGV. The CDR3 protein is CASSLEINTGELFF. CDR3 in DNA: TGTGCCAGCAGCTTGGAGATTAACACCGGGGAGCTGTTTTTT.

In this sample, this clone turned up a few times. The V and J genes are TRBV15 and TRBJ2-7; D not resolved. In germline, CDR1 is LNHNV, CDR2 YYDKDF (reference sequence). The CDR3 extends over 13 amino acids. V was cut by 0 bases and J by 3 bases, with 6 bases left in between. The CDR3 sequence is CATSRDSGYEQYF. In DNA form, the CDR3 reads TGTGCCACCAGCAGAGATTCAGGCTACGAGCAGTACTTC.

The rearrangement links TRBV19 to TRBJ1-3; no definite D call. The CDR3 consists of 14 residues. Trimming removed 3 bases from V and 0 bases from J, with 6 bases in between. The germline CDR1 and CDR2 sequences are LNHDA and SQIVND (reference sequence). The CDR3 protein is CASSIGNSGNTIYF. DNA for the CDR3: TGTGCCAGTAGTATCGGGAACTCTGGAAACACCATATATTTT.

The rearrangement uses TRBV29-1 and TRBJ2-1; D remains unclear. There are 10 residues in the CDR3. Trimming pared 7 bases from V and 4 bases from J, leaving 5 bases between. Germline V gene data show CDR1 as SQVTM and CDR2 as ANQGSEA. CDR3 coding DNA: TGCAGCGCTCAGTACAATGAGCAGTTCTTC. Its protein product is CSAQYNEQFF.

The chain uses TRBV3-1 (or the pseudogene TRBV3-2) and TRBJ2-1, with 10 bases aligning to TRBD2. V dropped 0 bases and J dropped 7; count of bases not matched to a gene: 3. Germline V lookup: CDR1 LGHDT, CDR2 YNNKEL (reference sequence). The CDR3 totals 15 residues. The CDR3 loop reads CASSQDGTSVNEQFF. DNA of the CDR3: TGTGCCAGCAGCCAAGACGGGACTAGCGTGAATGAGCAGTTCTTC.

The chain recombines TRBV23-1 with TRBJ2-4; 12 nucleotides align to TRBD2. TRBV23-1 is assigned to the ORF class and has an uncertain function. After removal of 0 bases from V and 3 bases from J, the junction contained 21 bases not matched to a gene. This CDR3 is 23 amino acids long. Written as DNA, the CDR3 is TGCGCCAGCAGTCAATCCTATCCGGGGGGACCGGGACTAGCGGGCGGGAACAAAAACATTCAGTACTTC. It is translated as CASSQSYPGGPGLAGGNKNIQYF.

The chain couples TRBV24-1 to TRBJ2-1; 10 nucleotides line up with TRBD2. Germline lookup yields CDR1 KGHDR and CDR2 SFDVKD. The CDR3 is made up of 15 amino acids. The trim removed 9 bases at V and 2 bases at J, leaving 6 bases unmatched. The CDR3 DNA is TGTGCCACCGAGAGCGGGGGGGCCCCCTACAATGAGCAGTTCTTC. Its translation: CATESGGAPYNEQFF.

The V call is TRBV19, the J call TRBJ1-5, with 11 bases aligning to TRBD1. The germline gives CDR1 LNHDA, CDR2 SQIVND (reference sequence). Germline trimming cut 2 bases from V and 6 bases from J; bases unmatched to any gene: 6. This CDR3 has 16 residues. The DNA for the CDR3 is TGTGCCAGTAGTATACCCGGACAGGGGGCTTCTCAGCCCCAGCATTTT. Translated, it gives CASSIPGQGASQPQHF.

This chain connects TRBV5-1 to TRBJ2-1; 10 nucleotides agree with TRBD2. Germline CDR1 SGHRS, CDR2 YFSETQ. There are 16 residues in the CDR3. V dropped 4 bases and J dropped 0; count of bases not matched to a gene: 4. DNA for the CDR3: TGCGCCAGCAGCGGGGGACTAGCGCACTCCTACAATGAGCAGTTCTTC. Translating gives CASSGGLAHSYNEQFF.

This chain joins TRBV5-1 and TRBJ2-3; D call uncertain. The CDR3 spans 14 residues. Per the germline V gene, CDR1 is SGHRS and CDR2 is YFSETQ. The germline V and J ends were trimmed by 3 bases and 0 bases, with 8 bases remaining between them. In DNA, the CDR3 is TGCGCCAGCAGCTCTACAGAGAGCACAGATACGCAGTATTTT. It specifies CASSSTESTDTQYF.

The chain uses TRBV5-5 and TRBJ1-5, with TRBD1 matching over 12 bases. The CDR3 totals 16 residues. J gave up 6 bases and V 2 bases, and 6 bases lay outside the gene matches. The germline V gene encodes CDR1 SGHKS and CDR2 YYEKEE (reference sequence). Written as DNA, the CDR3 is TGTGCCAGCAGCTTCCGGGACAGGGGGCCGAGTCAGCCCCAGCATTTT. Protein sequence: CASSFRDRGPSQPQHF.

This chain links TRBV2 with TRBJ1-5, with 9 nucleotides matching TRBD1. The CDR3 consists of 16 residues. Germline trimming cut 6 bases from V and 5 bases from J; bases unmatched to any gene: 11. The V gene's germline CDR1 is SNHLY and CDR2 FYNNEI. CDR3 protein: CASRASGQGAYQPQHF. CDR3 nucleotide sequence: TGTGCCAGCAGGGCTTCGGGACAGGGAGCTTATCAGCCCCAGCATTTT.

The V gene is TRBV11-2, the J gene TRBJ2-7; D not resolved. This CDR3 contains 13 residues. Germline CDR1 is SGHAT and CDR2 is FQNNGV. V was trimmed by 3 bases and J by 3 bases, leaving 9 bases between them. The CDR3 region is CASSLAAGYEQYF. For the CDR3, the DNA is TGTGCCAGCAGCTTGGCGGCCGGCTACGAGCAGTACTTC.

This chain links TRBV2 with TRBJ2-5; 10 bases map to TRBD2. Trimming removed 7 bases from V and 5 bases from J; junction bases left unmatched: 13. The CDR3 has 16 residues. CDR1 is SNHLY and CDR2 is FYNNEI in the germline V gene. For the CDR3, the DNA is TGTGCCAGCAAACGGCGGAGCGGGGGGGCCGCTGAGACCCAGTACTTC. Amino acid sequence: CASKRRSGGAAETQYF.

The chain uses TRBV2 and TRBJ2-7; 9 positions agree with TRBD1. Germline V CDR1 and CDR2: SNHLY, FYNNEI. The V gene end was trimmed by 4 bases and the J gene end by 5 bases; junction bases not matched to a gene: 6. CDR3 length equals 14 residues. The CDR3 reads CASSVDRGNHEQYF. In nucleotides, the CDR3 is TGTGCCAGCAGTGTGGACAGGGGCAACCACGAGCAGTACTTC.

CDR3 loop: CASSQEGSGVDTQYF. The CDR3 nucleotides are TGTGCCAGCAGCCAAGAGGGTAGCGGGGTAGATACGCAGTATTTT. The chain employs TRBV3-1 (or the pseudogene TRBV3-2) and TRBJ2-3, with TRBD2 matching over 8 bases. This CDR3 is built from 15 residues. The trim removed 0 bases at V and 5 bases at J, leaving 4 bases unmatched. CDR1 LGHDT and CDR2 YNNKEL come from the germline V gene (reference sequence).

V gene TRBV5-4 combines with J gene TRBJ2-5, with unresolved D. Trimming left V 0 bases short and J 3 bases short, with 6 bases between. This CDR3 comprises 13 residues. Looked up from germline, CDR1 is SGHNT and CDR2 is YYREEE (reference sequence). The CDR3 protein is CASSLGQKETQYF. The CDR3 DNA sequence: TGTGCCAGCAGCTTGGGCCAGAAAGAGACCCAGTACTTC.

The V call is TRBV7-2, the J call TRBJ1-2; 7 bases match TRBD1. CDR1 is SGHTA and CDR2 is FQGNSA in the germline V gene. The CDR3 is 13 amino acids. J gave up 4 bases and V 5 bases, and 4 bases lay outside the gene matches. Here the CDR3 DNA reads TGTGCCAGCAGCCAAACAGGGGTCTATGGCTACACCTTC. This codes for CASSQTGVYGYTF.

This clone has a handful of counts. This rearrangement joins TRBV4-2 to TRBJ1-5, with 7 bases matching TRBD1. The CDR3 is made up of 16 amino acids. Germline lookup yields CDR1 LGHNA and CDR2 YNFKEQ. Losses at the gene ends were 1 base for V and 3 bases for J; bases not matched to a gene: 6. CDR3 sequence reads: CASSQVLDRANQPQHF. In DNA, the CDR3 is TGTGCCAGCAGCCAAGTCCTCGACAGGGCCAATCAGCCCCAGCATTTT.

The CDR3 DNA follows: TGTGCCAGCAGCCAAGATAGACAAACCTATGGCTACACCTTC. Translation gives CASSQDRQTYGYTF. The V call is TRBV3-1 (or the pseudogene TRBV3-2), the J call TRBJ1-2; D is ambiguous. There are 14 residues in the CDR3. V lost 0 bases and J lost 4, with 9 bases in between. CDR1 is LGHDT and CDR2 is YNNKEL in the germline V gene (reference sequence).

This clone showed up just a few times. Other DNA sequences in the sample encode the same CDR3. The rearrangement uses TRBV18 and TRBJ1-1; D is perhaps TRBD1 (5 bases). V was trimmed by 2 bases and J by 2 bases, leaving 9 bases between them. Germline V gene sequence: CDR1 KGHSH, CDR2 LQKENI. The CDR3 totals 14 residues. The CDR3 loop reads CASSPGGGNTEAFF. The CDR3 nucleotides are TGTGCCAGCTCACCAGGCGGGGGAAACACTGAAGCTTTCTTT.

V is TRBV24-1 and J is TRBJ2-3; D ambiguous. V was shortened by 5 bases and J by 4 bases, with 3 bases between the two germline ends. CDR3 length: 11 amino acids. CDR1 is KGHDR and CDR2 is SFDVKD in the germline V gene. The CDR3 loop is CATSVSDTQYF. The DNA of the CDR3 is TGTGCCACCAGTGTATCAGATACGCAGTATTTT.

This chain connects TRBV4-2 to TRBJ1-1; TRBD1 might be the D (6 bases). Germline CDR1 and CDR2: LGHNA and YNFKEQ. The V end lost 0 bases, the J end lost 1 base, and 12 bases lay between the germline ends. The CDR3 contains 16 residues. The CDR3 is CASSQDGGGPNTEAFF. As DNA, the CDR3 is TGTGCCAGCAGCCAAGATGGGGGGGGGCCGAACACTGAAGCTTTCTTT.

A few counts support this clone. The gene calls are TRBV5-6 and TRBJ2-7, with TRBD1 matching 10 bases. CDR1 SGHDT and CDR2 YYEEEE come from the germline V gene. The CDR3 consists of 15 residues. The ends lost 4 bases at V and 5 bases at J; junction bases unmatched: 9. In DNA, the CDR3 is TGTGCCAGCAGCCCAATGGGACAGGGGAGGAACGAGCAGTACTTC. The encoded protein is CASSPMGQGRNEQYF.

J is TRBJ1-2 and V is TRBV28, with a possible D match to TRBD1 (6 bases). Germline V lookup: CDR1 MDHEN, CDR2 SYDVKM. The V gene lost 2 bases and the J gene lost 3 bases, with 7 bases spanning the gap. The CDR3 runs 13 residues. CDR3 DNA sequence: TGTGCCAGCAGTTTAAGGGGGTACTATGGCTACACCTTC. This sequence encodes CASSLRGYYGYTF.